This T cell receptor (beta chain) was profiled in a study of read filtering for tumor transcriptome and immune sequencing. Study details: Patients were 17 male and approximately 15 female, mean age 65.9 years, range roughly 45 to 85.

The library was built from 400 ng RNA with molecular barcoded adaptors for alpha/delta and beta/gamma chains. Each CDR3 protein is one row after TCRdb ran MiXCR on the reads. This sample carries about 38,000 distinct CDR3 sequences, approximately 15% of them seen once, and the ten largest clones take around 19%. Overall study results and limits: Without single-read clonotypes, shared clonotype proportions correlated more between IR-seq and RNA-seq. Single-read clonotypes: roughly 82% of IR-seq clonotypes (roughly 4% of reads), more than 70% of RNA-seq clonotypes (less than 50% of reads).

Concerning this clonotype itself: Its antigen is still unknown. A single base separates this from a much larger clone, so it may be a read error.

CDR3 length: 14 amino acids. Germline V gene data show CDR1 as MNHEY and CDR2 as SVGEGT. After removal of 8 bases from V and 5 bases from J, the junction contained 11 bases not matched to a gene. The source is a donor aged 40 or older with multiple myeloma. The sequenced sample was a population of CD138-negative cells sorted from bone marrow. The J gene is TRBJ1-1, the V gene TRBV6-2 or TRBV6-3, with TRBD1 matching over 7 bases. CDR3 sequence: CASGTRQGWTEAFF. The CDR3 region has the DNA TGTGCCAGCGGTACCCGACAGGGTTGGACTGAAGCTTTCTTT.